One sample yielded the 28 T cell receptor beta chains listed below, sequenced in a study of blood T cell repertoires in COVID-19. The data were produced by immunoSEQ multiplex PCR, yet TCRdb's version contains in-frame clones alone and is incomplete. This sample has about 110,000 clones, with roughly nine tenths found just once. The sequencing input was peripheral blood. These receptors were collected from a human donor in a cohort sampled during active COVID-19.

Ten or more counts support this clone. In nucleotides, the CDR3 is TGTGCCAGTAACCCGCCCGGAAGGGGCTCGAACACCGGGGAGCTGTTTTTT. Protein sequence: CASNPPGRGSNTGELFF. V is TRBV19 and J is TRBJ2-2, with D tentatively TRBD1 (5 bases). The CDR3 runs to 17 residues. Trimming pared 7 bases from V and 0 bases from J, leaving 18 bases between. Germline loops: CDR1 LNHDA, CDR2 SQIVND (reference sequence).

The gene calls are TRBV5-4 and TRBJ2-5; 7 bases map to TRBD2. The CDR3 runs 14 residues. After removal of 0 bases from V and 5 bases from J, the junction contained 4 bases not matched to a gene. The germline CDR1 and CDR2 sequences are SGHNT and YYREEE (reference sequence). CDR3 sequence: CASSLGGGRETQYF. CDR3 bases: TGTGCCAGCAGCTTGGGGGGAGGGAGGGAGACCCAGTACTTC.

Here the CDR3 reads CASSPAGPPNEQFF. The CDR3 DNA reads as TGCGCCAGCAGCCCCGCGGGACCCCCCAATGAGCAGTTCTTC. The chain employs TRBV4-1 and TRBJ2-1, with D possibly matching TRBD2 (6 bases). From germline, CDR1 is MGHRA and CDR2 YSYEKL. This CDR3 is built from 14 residues. The ends were cut back, 4 bases at V and 6 bases at J, with 13 bases in the middle.

The chain has TRBV11-2 and TRBJ1-4, with D possibly being TRBD1 (6 bases). CDR3 length: 13 residues. V lost 4 bases to trimming and J lost 7 bases, with 10 bases between them. CDR1 and CDR2 (germline): SGHAT, FQNNGV. CDR3 sequence reads: CASSSTRGEKLFF. The CDR3 coding sequence is TGTGCCAGCAGCTCAACCAGGGGTGAAAAACTGTTTTTT. The whole variable domain, filled in from reference TRBV11-2 and TRBJ1-4, reads EAGVAQSPRYKIIEKRQSVAFWCNPISGHATLYWYQQILGQGPKLLIQFQNNGVVDDSQLPKDRFSAERLKGVDSTLKIQPAKLEDSAVYLCASSSTRGEKLFFGSGTQLSVL.

With respect to this clone: This specimen includes other DNA sequences encoding the same CDR3. The chain joins TRBV30 to TRBJ1-1; D unresolved. The CDR3 runs to 11 residues. Trimming left V 2 bases short and J 5 bases short, with 6 bases between. Germline V gene data show CDR1 as GTSNPN and CDR2 as SVGIG (reference sequence). The CDR3 loop reads CAWSRGTEAFF. The DNA for the CDR3 is TGTGCCTGGAGTCGGGGAACTGAAGCTTTCTTT.

The rearrangement links TRBV5-8 to TRBJ2-2, with D perhaps TRBD2 (6 bases). The germline V gene has CDR1 SGHTS and CDR2 YDEGEE. There are 15 residues in the CDR3. Trimming removed 8 bases at V and 5 bases at J, with 19 bases between. The CDR3 DNA is TGTGCCAGACTAGCTCTTTCGGGGGTGACCGGGGAGCTGTTTTTT. Translated: CARLALSGVTGELFF.

A single count supports this clone. The CDR3 region is CASGTGLQETQYF. CDR3 in DNA: TGCGCCAGCGGCACAGGGTTGCAAGAGACCCAGTACTTC. The rearrangement joins TRBV5-1 to TRBJ2-5; a possible D gene is TRBD1 (6 bases). The CDR3 is made up of 13 amino acids. V lost 7 bases to trimming and J lost 2 bases, with 12 bases between them. Germline assignment: CDR1 SGHRS and CDR2 YFSETQ.

This sequence joins TRBV9 and TRBJ2-1, with 10 bases identical to TRBD2. The CDR3 has 14 amino acids. Germline trimming cut 4 bases from V and 5 bases from J; bases unmatched to any gene: 3. CDR1 and CDR2 (germline): SGDLS, YYNGEE. CDR3 nucleotides: TGTGCCAGCAGCCGGAGCGGGAGGGACAATGAGCAGTTCTTC. It codes for CASSRSGRDNEQFF.

The J gene is TRBJ2-7, the V gene TRBV19, with D possibly TRBD2 on 6 matching bases. The germline V and J ends were trimmed by 3 bases and 5 bases, with 14 bases remaining between them. Germline CDR1 reads LNHDA; CDR2 reads SQIVND (reference sequence). This CDR3 is built from 14 residues. The CDR3 protein is CASSIYSGEDEQYF. The CDR3, as DNA: TGTGCCAGTAGTATTTATTCGGGGGAGGACGAGCAGTACTTC.

The genes are TRBV19 and TRBJ2-7, with D maybe TRBD1 (6 bases). Trimming pared 2 bases from V and 7 bases from J, leaving 15 bases between. CDR3 size: 14 residues. The V gene's germline CDR1 is LNHDA and CDR2 SQIVND (reference sequence). In nucleotides, the CDR3 is TGTGCCAGTAGTATAATAACAGGGAGCCAGGAGCAGTACTTC. Translation: CASSIITGSQEQYF.

The chain is built from TRBV6-5 and TRBJ1-3, with 7 bases lining up with TRBD1. V trimming: 2 bases; J trimming: 0 bases; junction bases outside the gene matches: 4. The CDR3 is 16 residues long. Per germline, CDR1 MNHEY and CDR2 SVGAGI. In DNA, the CDR3 is TGTGCCAGCAGTTACCCGGGACAGCTCTCTGGAAACACCATATATTTT. This codes for CASSYPGQLSGNTIYF.

In this sample, this clone turned up a few times. The chain joins TRBV11-2 to TRBJ1-3; TRBD1 might be the D (5 bases). V lost 2 bases, J lost 2 bases, and 10 bases lay in between. The CDR3 consists of 15 residues. Germline lookup yields CDR1 SGHAT and CDR2 FQNNGV. In DNA, the CDR3 is TGTGCCAGCAGCTTACAGGGACTCCCTGGAAACACCATATATTTT. Translation gives CASSLQGLPGNTIYF.

This chain links TRBV7-8 with TRBJ1-6; D is unresolved. The V gene lost 0 bases and the J gene lost 0 bases, with 9 bases spanning the gap. In germline, CDR1 is SGHVS, CDR2 FQNEAQ. The CDR3 loop spans 17 amino acids. The CDR3 loop reads CASSLAAASSYNSPLHF. The CDR3 DNA reads TGTGCCAGCAGCTTAGCGGCGGCAAGCTCCTATAATTCACCCCTCCACTTT.

This chain links TRBV5-1 with TRBJ1-6; no firm D call. CDR3 length: 16 amino acids. Germline loops: CDR1 SGHRS, CDR2 YFSETQ. Trimming cost V 4 bases and J 0 bases, with 11 bases left between them. CDR3 loop: CASSSNRDSYNSPLHF. CDR3 DNA: TGCGCCAGCAGCAGTAACCGGGACTCCTATAATTCACCCCTCCACTTT.

This clone was counted once. This chain uses TRBV7-3 with TRBJ2-2; D is possibly TRBD1 (6 bases). Germline V gives CDR1 SGHTA, CDR2 FQGTGA. CDR3 length: 17 amino acids. V lost 1 base to trimming and J lost 4 bases, with 16 bases between them. The CDR3 DNA follows: TGTGCCAGCAGCTTAAGCCCCGACAGGACGGCCACCGGGGAGCTGTTTTTT. It translates to CASSLSPDRTATGELFF. The whole variable domain, remainder taken from reference TRBV7-3 and TRBJ2-2, is GAGVSQTPSNKVTEKGKYVELRCDPISGHTALYWYRQSLGQGPEFLIYFQGTGAADDSGLPNDRFFAVRPEGSVSTLKIQRTERGDSAVYLCASSLSPDRTATGELFFGEGSRLTVL.

This chain links TRBV5-1 with TRBJ2-7, with D hard to call. The CDR3 sequence is 12 residues long. CDR1 and CDR2 (germline): SGHRS, YFSETQ. Deletions cut 1 base from V and 5 bases from J, with 7 bases between. The chain's CDR3 is CASSLRSDEQYF. CDR3 in DNA: TGCGCCAGCAGCTTGCGTTCCGACGAGCAGTACTTC.

This clone has only a few counts. In nucleotides, the CDR3 is TGTGCCTGGCCTGGGGGACAGGGAGTACCCCGCTACACCTTC. The encoded protein is CAWPGGQGVPRYTF. V usage is TRBV30 and J usage is TRBJ1-2, with 9 bases aligning to TRBD1. There are 14 residues in the CDR3. The V gene end was trimmed by 5 bases and the J gene end by 9 bases; junction bases not matched to a gene: 13. In germline, CDR1 is GTSNPN, CDR2 SVGIG (reference sequence).

V is TRBV9 and J is TRBJ2-1; tentatively, D is TRBD2 (5 bases). This CDR3 spans 16 amino acids. V was clipped by 0 bases and J by 1 base, with 11 bases between them. The germline V gene has CDR1 SGDLS and CDR2 YYNGEE. The chain's CDR3 is CASSVGGRGSYNEQFF. The CDR3, as DNA: TGTGCCAGCAGCGTAGGAGGGCGCGGTTCCTACAATGAGCAGTTCTTC.

This chain connects TRBV29-1 to TRBJ2-7, with TRBD1 as a possible D gene (5 bases). Trimming cost V 5 bases and J 1 base, with 9 bases left between them. This CDR3 contains 12 residues. Germline V gives CDR1 SQVTM, CDR2 ANQGSEA. CDR3 nucleotide sequence: TGCAGCGTTTTACAGGAATCCTACGAGCAGTACTTC. As protein: CSVLQESYEQYF.

On this clone: A junction boundary mismatches the germline segment, possibly from a read error. This rearrangement joins TRBV6-5 to TRBJ2-7; a weak D match, TRBD1 (6 bases). The germline CDR1 and CDR2 sequences are MNHEY and SVGAGI. The CDR3 has 16 residues. In DNA form, the CDR3 reads TGTGCCAGCAGCTACTCTGTTGCCAGGGGAGTCTACGAGCAGTACTTC. This codes for CASSYSVARGVYEQYF.

The CDR3 reads CASSREDRAEAFF. In nucleotides, the CDR3 is TGCGCCAGCAGCCGAGAGGACAGGGCTGAAGCTTTCTTT. V usage is TRBV4-3 and J usage is TRBJ1-1, with 8 bases aligning to TRBD1. The CDR3 sequence is 13 residues long. V shed 4 bases, J shed 6 bases, and the junction held 4 bases outside the gene matches. CDR1 LGHNA and CDR2 YSLEER come from the germline V gene.

This chain joins TRBV7-9 and TRBJ2-2, with 7 bases aligning to TRBD1. Germline CDR1 and CDR2: SEHNR and FQNEAQ (reference sequence). The CDR3 length is 13 residues. V lost 5 bases to trimming and J lost 5 bases; unmatched junction nucleotides: 2. The CDR3 region is CASSGTVTGELFF. The CDR3 region has the DNA TGTGCCAGCAGCGGGACAGTTACCGGGGAGCTGTTTTTT.

The chain carries TRBV28 and TRBJ2-7, with 9 positions matching TRBD1. Germline V gives CDR1 MDHEN, CDR2 SYDVKM. V lost 2 bases, J lost 3 bases, and 5 bases stayed unmatched. CDR3 length: 15 residues. CDR3 DNA: TGTGCCAGCAGTTTAGGAGTGACAGGGGGCTACGAGCAGTACTTC. Its translation is CASSLGVTGGYEQYF.

The rearrangement uses TRBV5-1 and TRBJ2-3; perhaps TRBD1 as D (6 bases). The V and J ends lost 0 bases and 0 bases respectively, with 8 bases between them. CDR1 and CDR2 (germline): SGHRS, YFSETQ. The CDR3 length is 15 residues. The DNA of the CDR3 is TGCGCCAGCAGCTTGGCGACAGGAAGCACAGATACGCAGTATTTT. It codes for CASSLATGSTDTQYF.

The CDR3 DNA sequence: TGTGCCAGCAGCCCCCTAGATGCAGATACGCAGTATTTT. It specifies CASSPLDADTQYF. The rearrangement joins TRBV14 to TRBJ2-3; unclear D gene. V dropped 4 bases and J dropped 4 bases, with 9 bases sitting between them. Germline CDR1 SGHDN, CDR2 FVKESK. CDR3 size: 13 residues.

The V and J genes are TRBV29-1 and TRBJ2-4; 8 bases map to TRBD1. V gave up 4 bases and J gave up 1 base; unmatched junction bases: 3. The CDR3 totals 14 residues. Germline V gene sequence: CDR1 SQVTM, CDR2 ANQGSEA. CDR3 loop: CSVGTGRAKNIQYF. The CDR3 DNA reads TGCAGCGTTGGGACAGGGAGGGCCAAAAACATTCAGTACTTC.

The rearrangement joins TRBV5-1 to TRBJ2-2; no reliable D call. This CDR3 comprises 13 residues. V was pared by 6 bases and J by 7 bases, with 13 bases between. Looked up from germline, CDR1 is SGHRS and CDR2 is YFSETQ. CDR3 bases: TGCGCCAGCAACCTACGATACGGCGGGGAGCTGTTTTTT. Amino acids: CASNLRYGGELFF.

This CDR3 is CASSVDPAGGAYTQYF. In DNA, the CDR3 is TGTGCCAGCAGCGTAGATCCAGCGGGGGGGGCATATACGCAGTATTTT. The V call is TRBV9, the J call TRBJ2-3, with TRBD2 matching over 10 bases. There are 16 residues in the CDR3. Losses at the gene ends were 0 bases for V and 7 bases for J; bases not matched to a gene: 8. The V gene's germline CDR1 is SGDLS and CDR2 YYNGEE. The full variable domain, rest sourced from reference TRBV9 and TRBJ2-3, is DSGVTQTPKHLITATGQRVTLRCSPRSGDLSVYWYQQSLDQGLQFLIQYYNGEERAKGNILERFSAQQFPDLHSELNLSSLELGDSALYFCASSVDPAGGAYTQYFGPGTRLTVL.